The clone carrying this TCR beta chain has at least ten counts. The antigen is undetermined. The sample originates from a study of T cells in Graves' hyperthyroidism and ophthalmopathy. Study results and caveats: Most clonotypes expanded in the thyroid (above 0.001) were also present in blood.

The investigators amplified TCR beta CDR3 regions from RNA transcripts. The study used the HTBI primer set for a first-round RT-PCR of the TCR CDR3. TCRdb re-analysed the multiplex PCR reads in MiXCR, keeping a single row per CDR3 protein. The profile shows fewer than 400,000 distinct CDR3 sequences, 25% of them singletons. Stability of Graves' hyperthyroidism was defined as absent ophthalmopathy progression within 18 months. This receptor was taken from a man in his fifties or sixties with Graves' hyperthyroidism. The material sequenced was blood.

The CDR3 DNA reads as TGTGCCAGCACCCTCCGAGGGGATGGAACTGAAGCTTTCTTT. Protein: CASTLRGDGTEAFF. The chain employs TRBV28 and TRBJ1-1; a possible D gene is TRBD1 (5 bases). The CDR3 runs 14 residues. CDR1 and CDR2 from the germline V gene are MDHEN and SYDVKM. V shed 7 bases and J shed 5 bases, with 17 bases lying between them.